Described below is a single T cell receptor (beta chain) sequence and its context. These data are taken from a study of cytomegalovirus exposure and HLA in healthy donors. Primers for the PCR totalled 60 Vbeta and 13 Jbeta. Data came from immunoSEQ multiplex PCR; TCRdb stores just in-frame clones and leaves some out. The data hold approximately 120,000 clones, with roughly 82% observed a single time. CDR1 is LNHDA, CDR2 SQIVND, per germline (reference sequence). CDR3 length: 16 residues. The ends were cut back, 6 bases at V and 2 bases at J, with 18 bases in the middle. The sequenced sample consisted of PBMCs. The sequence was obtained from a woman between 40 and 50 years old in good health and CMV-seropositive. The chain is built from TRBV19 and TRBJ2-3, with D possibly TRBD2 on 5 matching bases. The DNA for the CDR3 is TGTGCCAGTAGAAGTCGAGGGAGCGGTAACACAGATACGCAGTATTTT. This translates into CASRSRGSGNTDTQYF.